Below, 24 T cell receptor beta chains from the same sample are listed, as sequenced in a study of glioma-infiltrating T cells (dated by TCRdb to the mid-2010s). Sequencing was performed on an Illumina MiSeq. The iRepertoire nested amplicon-rescue multiplex PCR (arm-PCR) platform was used to amplify TCR alpha and beta CDR3 regions from RNA. The public sequencing data were trimmed at Q25 with fastp and processed into clonotypes with MiXCR by TCRdb, which kept only in-frame beta chains. Merged by CDR3 protein, the rows form single entries marked with the most common genes and DNA. For this sample the table gives more than 300,000 distinct CDR3 sequences, of which about two fifths were detected only once. Together, the top ten hold approximately 12% of the sample. The sequenced sample consisted of glioma tissue, nonneoplastic brain tissue, or PBMCs (not recorded which). The receptor source for this set is a human donor with low-grade glioma or glioblastoma, undergoing nonglioma brain surgery, or in good health (not recorded which).

The genes are TRBV2 and TRBJ1-2, with a tentative D call TRBD1 (5 bases). V was cut by 2 bases and J by 7 bases, with 17 bases left in between. This CDR3 is 15 amino acids long. Germline V CDR1 and CDR2: SNHLY, FYNNEI. CDR3 region: CASSETSARVSGYTF. Here the CDR3 DNA reads TGTGCCAGCAGTGAAACGTCGGCCAGGGTCTCTGGCTACACCTTC.

A remark on this clonotype: A single base separates this from a much larger clone, so it may be a read error. V is TRBV27 and J is TRBJ2-6; no reliable D call. V gave up 5 bases and J gave up 4 bases, with 15 bases separating them. The CDR3 runs to 16 residues. Germline CDR1 and CDR2: MNHEY and SMNVEV (reference sequence). The CDR3 loop is CASSPERSTGANVLTF. The DNA of the CDR3 is TGTGCCAGCAGTCCTGAAAGGTCCACCGGGGCCAACGTCCTGACTTTC.

This clonotype showed up many times. V and J are TRBV27 and TRBJ1-3; possibly TRBD1 for D (5 bases). The CDR3 totals 14 residues. The germline V gene encodes CDR1 MNHEY and CDR2 SMNVEV (reference sequence). Deletions cut 8 bases from V and 0 bases from J, with 11 bases between. Here the CDR3 DNA reads TGTGCCAGCCGCCAGGGAGGCTCTGGAAACACCATATATTTT. Translating it yields CASRQGGSGNTIYF.

In this sample, this clonotype turned up many times. This rearrangement joins TRBV27 to TRBJ2-7; D is possibly TRBD1 or TRBD2 (6 bases each). CDR3 length: 14 amino acids. The germline V gene has CDR1 MNHEY and CDR2 SMNVEV (reference sequence). Trimming took off 8 bases at V and 3 bases at J, with 17 bases between the two ends. The DNA of the CDR3 is TGTGCCAGCCGGTCGTTCAGGGGAGGCTACGAGCAGTACTTC. This sequence encodes CASRSFRGGYEQYF.

This clonotype came up a few times. The junction differs from germline at one of its ends, possibly a read error. The rearrangement uses TRBV7-6 and TRBJ2-7, with D perhaps matching TRBD1 (6 bases). The CDR3 sequence is 13 residues long. CDR1 is SGHVS, CDR2 FNYEAQ, per germline. The CDR3, as DNA: TGTGCCAGCAGCTTAGCCCGTGACCAGGGGTTGAACTTC. Translation gives CASSLARDQGLNF.

Points on this clonotype: A clone one base away is much larger, so this may be a read error. The chain uses TRBV6-2 or TRBV6-3 and TRBJ1-2; TRBD1 might be the D (6 bases). This CDR3 is built from 15 residues. Germline loops: CDR1 MNHEY, CDR2 SVGEGT. Trimming removed 7 bases from V and 4 bases from J, with 19 bases in between. DNA for the CDR3: TGTGCCAGCACCCGAGACGGGACATGCGCCTATGGCTACACCTTC. As protein: CASTRDGTCAYGYTF.

V gene TRBV18 combines with J gene TRBJ2-7; tentatively, D is TRBD2 (5 bases). Germline V gene sequence: CDR1 KGHSH, CDR2 LQKENI. The V and J ends lost 3 bases and 0 bases respectively, with 9 bases between them. This CDR3 has 14 amino acids. Here the CDR3 reads CASSPRVISYEQYF. In nucleotides, the CDR3 is TGTGCCAGCTCACCGCGGGTTATCTCCTACGAGCAGTACTTC.

The V gene is TRBV28, the J gene TRBJ1-3; 7 bases are a match to TRBD1. J gave up 1 base and V 6 bases, and 6 bases lay outside the gene matches. The CDR3 sequence is 15 residues long. CDR1 is MDHEN, CDR2 SYDVKM, per germline. The CDR3 protein is CASRETGTSGNTIYF. The CDR3 bases are TGTGCCAGCAGAGAGACAGGGACATCTGGAAACACCATATATTTT.

The table lists this clonotype with a few counts. The chain joins TRBV6-2 or TRBV6-3 to TRBJ2-6; a possible D gene is TRBD1 (6 bases). Trimming stripped 11 bases from V and 1 base from J, with 12 bases between. Per germline, CDR1 MNHEY and CDR2 SVGEGT. This CDR3 region has 14 residues. The CDR3, as DNA: TGTGCCTCAACAGGGAGTTCTGGGGCCAACGTCCTGACTTTC. The encoded protein is CASTGSSGANVLTF.

This clonotype was seen a single time. V gene TRBV6-6 combines with J gene TRBJ1-1; 9 nucleotides agree with TRBD1. The CDR3 extends over 15 amino acids. Germline lookup yields CDR1 MNHNY and CDR2 SVGAGI (reference sequence). V shed 7 bases and J 2 bases; nucleotides not matched to a gene: 8. In DNA, the CDR3 is TGTGCCAGCAAGGGACAGGGCGAGGGAAACACTGAAGCTTTCTTT. It yields the protein CASKGQGEGNTEAFF.

V gene TRBV29-1 combines with J gene TRBJ2-7; possibly TRBD1 for D (6 bases). This CDR3 comprises 11 residues. The germline V gene has CDR1 SQVTM and CDR2 ANQGSEA. Trimming removed 6 bases from V and 8 bases from J, with 14 bases in between. CDR3 nucleotide sequence: TGCAGCGTAACCCTACAGGGTAAGCAGTACTTC. Translation gives CSVTLQGKQYF.

The V gene is TRBV20-1, the J gene TRBJ2-7, with 7 nucleotides matching TRBD2. CDR3 size: 16 residues. Germline V gene data show CDR1 as DFQATT and CDR2 as SNEGSKA (reference sequence). J gave up 2 bases and V 0 bases, and 10 bases lay outside the gene matches. The CDR3 DNA sequence: TGCAGTGCTAGAGATCGACGTAGCGGGTTCCCCTACGAGCAGTACTTC. Its translation: CSARDRRSGFPYEQYF.

In regard to this clonotype: A read error may explain this, as a much larger clone is one base away. This chain joins TRBV6-2 or TRBV6-3 and TRBJ2-1, with 12 nucleotides matching TRBD2. CDR1 MNHEY and CDR2 SVGEGT come from the germline V gene. The CDR3 spans 15 residues. The CDR3 bases are TGTGCCAGCAGTCCGACTAGCGGGAGAGACAATGAGCATTTCTTC. Translated: CASSPTSGRDNEHFF.

This clonotype was observed a handful of times. This chain uses TRBV6-2 or TRBV6-3 with TRBJ1-1; D is possibly TRBD1 (6 bases). CDR1 and CDR2 (germline): MNHEY, SVGEGT. CDR3 length: 14 residues. Between the trimmed V and J ends, which lost 2 bases and 7 bases, there was a span of 14 bases. This CDR3 is CASSYGGSRDEAFF. In nucleotides, the CDR3 is TGTGCCAGCAGTTACGGGGGCAGCCGGGATGAAGCTTTCTTT.

As for this clonotype: A much larger clone differs from this one at a single base, so this may be a read error. The CDR3 nucleotides are TGTGCCAGGACCGATAGGAGCGGGGTTAATTCACCCCTCCACTTT. Amino acids: CARTDRSGVNSPLHF. V is TRBV25-1 and J is TRBJ1-6, with D unclear. The germline V and J ends were trimmed by 9 bases and 6 bases, with 18 bases remaining between them. The CDR3 contains 15 residues. From germline, CDR1 is MGHDK and CDR2 SYGVNS.

The chain combines TRBV7-2 with TRBJ1-4; D is unresolved. Germline assignment: CDR1 SGHTA and CDR2 FQGNSA. CDR3 length equals 13 residues. The germline V and J ends were trimmed by 3 bases and 7 bases, with 9 bases remaining between them. CDR3 DNA sequence: TGTGCCAGCAGCTTGATCCAGGCTGAAAAACTGTTTTTT. Its protein is CASSLIQAEKLFF.

In its sample, this clonotype was seen a few times. The chain has TRBV4-1 and TRBJ2-1, with 11 bases that match TRBD2. Germline loops: CDR1 MGHRA, CDR2 YSYEKL. The CDR3 loop spans 16 amino acids. V shed 3 bases, J shed 8 bases, and the junction held 9 bases outside the gene matches. The CDR3 DNA follows: TGCGCCAGCAGCCAGCTACTAGCGGGAGAATTCGATGAGCAGTTCTTC. It specifies CASSQLLAGEFDEQFF.

This clonotype was recorded at least ten times. The chain is built from TRBV6-1 and TRBJ2-7; TRBD1 might be the D (6 bases). Per germline, CDR1 MNHNS and CDR2 SASEGT. V dropped 4 bases and J dropped 0 bases, with 16 bases sitting between them. CDR3 length: 16 residues. CDR3 sequence (DNA): TGTGCCAGCAGTGTCGACAGGTCGAGGAGCTCCTACGAGCAGTACTTC. Its translation: CASSVDRSRSSYEQYF.

This clonotype was seen a single time. An end of the junction differs from the germline gene, which may be a read error. The chain uses TRBV6-1 and TRBJ2-7; possibly TRBD2 for D (6 bases). Germline assignment: CDR1 MNHNS and CDR2 SASEGT. This CDR3 has 15 residues. CDR3 amino acids: CATQVIGSSSYKQYF. The CDR3 DNA is TGTGCCACCCAAGTGATCGGGAGTTCCTCCTACAAGCAGTACTTC.

This clonotype was seen only once. One base away lies a much larger clone, so this may be a sequencing read error. The chain couples TRBV28 to TRBJ1-2; 7 bases fit TRBD1. CDR3 length: 13 residues. Germline assignment: CDR1 MDHEN and CDR2 SYDVKM. CDR3 bases: TGTGCCAGCAGTGGGTGGGACAGCGATGGCTACGCCTTC. Translating it yields CASSGWDSDGYAF.

The chain couples TRBV2 to TRBJ2-7; D may be TRBD1 or TRBD2 (5 bases each). Germline assignment: CDR1 SNHLY and CDR2 FYNNEI. This CDR3 has 11 residues. Trimming removed 9 bases from V and 4 bases from J, with 10 bases in between. CDR3 in amino acids: CASGTTYEQYF. CDR3 nucleotides: TGTGCCAGTGGGACCACGTACGAGCAGTACTTC.

The V and J genes are TRBV7-9 and TRBJ2-5; 11 bases are shared with TRBD2. The length of the CDR3 is 14 residues. J was trimmed by 2 bases and V by 5 bases; bases with no gene match: 1. From germline, CDR1 is SEHNR and CDR2 FQNEAQ (reference sequence). This chain's CDR3 is CASSTSGRQETQYF. The CDR3 DNA follows: TGTGCCAGCAGCACTAGCGGGAGACAAGAGACCCAGTACTTC.

The chain joins TRBV4-3 to TRBJ1-1; D is unresolved. Trimming pared 1 base from V and 4 bases from J, leaving 13 bases between. This CDR3 is 15 amino acids long. Germline CDR1 is LGHNA and CDR2 is YSLEER. Here the CDR3 DNA reads TGCGCCAGCAGCCAAGGAGTAGGGTATGCCACTGAAGCTTTCTTT. Translated, it gives CASSQGVGYATEAFF.

In regard to this clonotype: A much larger clone lies one base from this, so it may be a read error. This sequence joins TRBV27 and TRBJ2-7; TRBD2 might be the D (5 bases). The CDR3 is made up of 14 amino acids. The V and J ends lost 6 bases and 4 bases respectively, with 16 bases between them. CDR1 MNHEY and CDR2 SMNVEV come from the germline V gene (reference sequence). The CDR3 loop reads CASSRASKNYEQYF. The CDR3 DNA is TGTGCCAGCAGCCGGGCTAGCAAGAATTACGAGCAGTACTTC.